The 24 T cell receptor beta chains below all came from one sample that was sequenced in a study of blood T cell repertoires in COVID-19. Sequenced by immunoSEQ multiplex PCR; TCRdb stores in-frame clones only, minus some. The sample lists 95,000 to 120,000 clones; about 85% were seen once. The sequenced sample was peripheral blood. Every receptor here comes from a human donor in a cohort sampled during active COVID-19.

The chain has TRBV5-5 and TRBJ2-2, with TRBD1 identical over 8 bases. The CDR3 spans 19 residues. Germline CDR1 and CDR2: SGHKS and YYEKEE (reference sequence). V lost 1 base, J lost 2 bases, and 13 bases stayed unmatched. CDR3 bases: TGTGCCAGCAGCTTGAGGTCCCACGGACAGGGAATAAACACCGGGGAGCTGTTTTTT. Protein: CASSLRSHGQGINTGELFF.

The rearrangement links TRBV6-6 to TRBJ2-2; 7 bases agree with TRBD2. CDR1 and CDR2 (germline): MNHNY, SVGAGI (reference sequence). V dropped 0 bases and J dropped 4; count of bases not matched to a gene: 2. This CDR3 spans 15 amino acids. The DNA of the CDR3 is TGTGCCAGCAGTTACTCTGGGGGGGTCACCGGGGAGCTGTTTTTT. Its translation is CASSYSGGVTGELFF.

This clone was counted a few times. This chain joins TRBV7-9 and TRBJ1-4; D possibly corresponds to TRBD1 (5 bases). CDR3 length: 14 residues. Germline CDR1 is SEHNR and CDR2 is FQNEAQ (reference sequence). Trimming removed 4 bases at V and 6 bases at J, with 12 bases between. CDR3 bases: TGTGCCAGCAGCTCGACAGATTCCTATGAAAAACTGTTTTTT. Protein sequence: CASSSTDSYEKLFF.

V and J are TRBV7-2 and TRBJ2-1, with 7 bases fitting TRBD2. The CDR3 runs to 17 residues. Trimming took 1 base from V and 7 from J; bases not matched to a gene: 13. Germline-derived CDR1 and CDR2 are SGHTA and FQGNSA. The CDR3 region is CASSLVSGTLGGNEQFF. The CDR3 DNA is TGTGCCAGCAGCTTAGTATCTGGGACGTTGGGGGGGAATGAGCAGTTCTTC.

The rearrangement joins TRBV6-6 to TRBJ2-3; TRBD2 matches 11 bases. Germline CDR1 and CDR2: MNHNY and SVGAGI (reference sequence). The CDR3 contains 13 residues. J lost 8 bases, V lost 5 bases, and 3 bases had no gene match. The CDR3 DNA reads TGTGCCAGCAGTGAGACTAGCGGGGCTACGCAGTATTTT. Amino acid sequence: CASSETSGATQYF.

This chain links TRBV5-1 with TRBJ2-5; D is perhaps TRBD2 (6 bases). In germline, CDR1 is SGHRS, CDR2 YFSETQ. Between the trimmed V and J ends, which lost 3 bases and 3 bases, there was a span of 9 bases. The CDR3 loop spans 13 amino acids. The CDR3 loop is CASSWEVKETQYF. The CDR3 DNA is TGCGCCAGCAGCTGGGAGGTGAAAGAGACCCAGTACTTC.

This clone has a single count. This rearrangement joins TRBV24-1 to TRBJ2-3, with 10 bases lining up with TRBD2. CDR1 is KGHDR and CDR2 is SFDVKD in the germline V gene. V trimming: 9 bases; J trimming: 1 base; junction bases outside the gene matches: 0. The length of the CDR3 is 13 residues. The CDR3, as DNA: TGTGCCACCGGGACTAGCGGCACAGATACGCAGTATTTT. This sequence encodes CATGTSGTDTQYF.

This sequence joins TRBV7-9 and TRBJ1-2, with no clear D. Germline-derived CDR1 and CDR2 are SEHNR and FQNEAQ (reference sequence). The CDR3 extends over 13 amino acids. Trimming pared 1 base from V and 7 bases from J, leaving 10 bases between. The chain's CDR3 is CASSLDGRGGYTF. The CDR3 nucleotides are TGTGCCAGCAGCTTAGACGGGAGAGGTGGCTACACCTTC.

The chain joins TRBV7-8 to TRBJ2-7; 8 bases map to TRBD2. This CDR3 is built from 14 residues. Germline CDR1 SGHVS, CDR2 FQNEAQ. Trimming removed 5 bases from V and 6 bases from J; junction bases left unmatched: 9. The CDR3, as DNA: TGTGCCAGCAGCCGACGGGAGGGGGGGCTCGAGCAGTACTTC. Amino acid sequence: CASSRREGGLEQYF.

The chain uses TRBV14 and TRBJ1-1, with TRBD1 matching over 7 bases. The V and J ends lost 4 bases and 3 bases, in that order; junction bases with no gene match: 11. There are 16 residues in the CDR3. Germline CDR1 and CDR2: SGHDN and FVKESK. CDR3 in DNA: TGTGCCAGCAGCCGATTGACAGGGAGGAGGGACACTGAAGCTTTCTTT. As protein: CASSRLTGRRDTEAFF.

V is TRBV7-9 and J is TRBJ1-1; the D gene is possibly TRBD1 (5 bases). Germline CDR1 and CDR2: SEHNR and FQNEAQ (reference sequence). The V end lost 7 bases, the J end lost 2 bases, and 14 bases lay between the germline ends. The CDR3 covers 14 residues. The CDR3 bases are TGTGCCAGCAACGCGGGGGGGTTTAACACTGAAGCTTTCTTT. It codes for CASNAGGFNTEAFF.

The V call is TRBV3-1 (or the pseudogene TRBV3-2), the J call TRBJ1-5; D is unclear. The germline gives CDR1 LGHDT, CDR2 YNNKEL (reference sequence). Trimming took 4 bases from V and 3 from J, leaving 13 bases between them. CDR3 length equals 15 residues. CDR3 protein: CASSLLGRVNQPQHF. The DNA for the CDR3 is TGTGCCAGCAGCCTTCTAGGGAGGGTCAATCAGCCCCAGCATTTT.

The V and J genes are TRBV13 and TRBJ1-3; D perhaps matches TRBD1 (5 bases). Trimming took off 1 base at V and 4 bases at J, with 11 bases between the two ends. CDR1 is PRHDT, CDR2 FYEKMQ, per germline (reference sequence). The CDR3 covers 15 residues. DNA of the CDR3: TGTGCCAGCAGCTTAGCGACAGCCGCCGGAAACACCATATATTTT. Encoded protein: CASSLATAAGNTIYF.

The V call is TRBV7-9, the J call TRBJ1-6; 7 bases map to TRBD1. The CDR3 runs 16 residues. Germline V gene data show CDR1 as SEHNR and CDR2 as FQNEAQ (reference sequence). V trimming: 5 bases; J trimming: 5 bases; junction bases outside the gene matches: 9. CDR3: CASSPRTGVDNSPLHF. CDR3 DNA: TGTGCCAGCAGCCCCAGGACAGGTGTCGATAATTCACCCCTCCACTTT.

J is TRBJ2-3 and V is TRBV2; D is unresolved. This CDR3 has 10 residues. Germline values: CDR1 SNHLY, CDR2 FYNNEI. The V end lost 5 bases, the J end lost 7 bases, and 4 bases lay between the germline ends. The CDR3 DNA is TGTGCCAGCAGTACTCATACGCAGTATTTT. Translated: CASSTHTQYF.

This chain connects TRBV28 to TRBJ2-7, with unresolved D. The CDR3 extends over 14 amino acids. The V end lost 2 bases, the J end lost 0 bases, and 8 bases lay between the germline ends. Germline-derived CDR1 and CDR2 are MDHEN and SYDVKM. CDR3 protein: CASSLTVVSYEQYF. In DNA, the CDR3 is TGTGCCAGCAGTTTAACAGTGGTCTCCTACGAGCAGTACTTC.

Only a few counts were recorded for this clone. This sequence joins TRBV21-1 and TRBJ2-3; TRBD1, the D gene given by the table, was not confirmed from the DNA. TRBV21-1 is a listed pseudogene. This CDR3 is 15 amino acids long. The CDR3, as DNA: TGTGCCAGCAGCAACCGACAGGAGAGCACAGATACGCAGTATTTT. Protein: CASSNRQESTDTQYF.

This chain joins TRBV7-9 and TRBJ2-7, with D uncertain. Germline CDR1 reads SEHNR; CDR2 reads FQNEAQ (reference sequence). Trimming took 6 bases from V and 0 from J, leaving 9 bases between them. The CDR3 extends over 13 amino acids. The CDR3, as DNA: TGTGCCAGCAGTCATTCGAGCTCCTACGAGCAGTACTTC. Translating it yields CASSHSSSYEQYF.

CDR3 region: CASSIDREAGYTF. The CDR3 DNA sequence: TGTGCCAGCAGCATCGACAGGGAAGCTGGCTACACCTTC. The V gene is TRBV7-2, the J gene TRBJ1-2, with TRBD1 matching 7 bases. This CDR3 is 13 amino acids long. Germline values: CDR1 SGHTA, CDR2 FQGNSA. J lost 7 bases, V lost 5 bases, and 7 bases had no gene match.

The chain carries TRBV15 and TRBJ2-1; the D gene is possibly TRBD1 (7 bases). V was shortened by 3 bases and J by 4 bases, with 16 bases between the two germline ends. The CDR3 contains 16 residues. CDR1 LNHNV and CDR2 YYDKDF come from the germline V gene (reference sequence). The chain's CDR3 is CATSSNKGAGYNEQFF. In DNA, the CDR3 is TGTGCCACCAGCAGCAACAAGGGGGCGGGATACAATGAGCAGTTCTTC.

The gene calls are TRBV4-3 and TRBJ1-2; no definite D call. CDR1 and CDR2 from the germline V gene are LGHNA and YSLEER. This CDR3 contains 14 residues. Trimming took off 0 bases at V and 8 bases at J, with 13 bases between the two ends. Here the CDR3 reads CASSQEGTVEGYTF. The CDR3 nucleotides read TGCGCCAGCAGCCAAGAAGGCACGGTGGAGGGCTACACCTTC.

The CDR3 here is CASSFGQGTNYGYTF. CDR3 nucleotides: TGTGCCAGCAGTTTTGGACAGGGGACTAACTATGGCTACACCTTC. The chain carries TRBV6-2 or TRBV6-3 and TRBJ1-2; 9 bases fit TRBD1. Germline values: CDR1 MNHEY, CDR2 SVGEGT. The CDR3 covers 15 residues. J was trimmed by 0 bases and V by 4 bases; bases with no gene match: 3.

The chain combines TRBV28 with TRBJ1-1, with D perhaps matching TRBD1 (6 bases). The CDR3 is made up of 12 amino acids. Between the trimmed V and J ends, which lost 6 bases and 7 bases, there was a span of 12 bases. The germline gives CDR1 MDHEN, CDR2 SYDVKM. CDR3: CASSRYRVEAFF. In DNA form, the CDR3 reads TGTGCCAGCAGCCGATACAGGGTTGAAGCTTTCTTT.

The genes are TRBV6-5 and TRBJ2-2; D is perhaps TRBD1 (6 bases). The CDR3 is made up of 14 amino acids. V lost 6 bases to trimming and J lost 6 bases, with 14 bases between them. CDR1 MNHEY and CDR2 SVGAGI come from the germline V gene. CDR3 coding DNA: TGTGCCAGCAGACCCTTGAGGGGGTCCGGGGAGCTGTTTTTT. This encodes CASRPLRGSGELFF.